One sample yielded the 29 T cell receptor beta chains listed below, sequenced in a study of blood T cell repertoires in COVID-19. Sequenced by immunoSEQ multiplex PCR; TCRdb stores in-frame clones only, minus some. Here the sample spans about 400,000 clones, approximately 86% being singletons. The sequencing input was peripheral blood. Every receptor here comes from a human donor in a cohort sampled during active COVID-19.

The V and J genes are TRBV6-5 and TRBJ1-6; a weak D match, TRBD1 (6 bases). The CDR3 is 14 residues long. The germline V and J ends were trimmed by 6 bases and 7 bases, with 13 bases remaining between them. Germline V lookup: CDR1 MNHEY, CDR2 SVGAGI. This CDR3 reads CASRTRGSNSPLHF. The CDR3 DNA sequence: TGTGCCAGCAGGACCAGGGGATCCAATTCACCCCTCCACTTT.

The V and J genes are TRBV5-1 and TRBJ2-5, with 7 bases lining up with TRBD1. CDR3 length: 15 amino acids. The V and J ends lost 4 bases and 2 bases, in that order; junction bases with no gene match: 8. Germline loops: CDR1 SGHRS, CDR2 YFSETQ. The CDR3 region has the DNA TGCGCCAGCAGCGGGCAGACAGGGCCTCAAGAGACCCAGTACTTC. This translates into CASSGQTGPQETQYF.

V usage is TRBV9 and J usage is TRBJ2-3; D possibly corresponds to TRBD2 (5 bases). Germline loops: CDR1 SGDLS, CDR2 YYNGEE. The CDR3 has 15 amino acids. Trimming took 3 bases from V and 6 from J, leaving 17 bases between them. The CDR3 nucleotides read TGTGCCAGCAGCGCCGGACTGATAATCACGGATACGCAGTATTTT. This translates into CASSAGLIITDTQYF.

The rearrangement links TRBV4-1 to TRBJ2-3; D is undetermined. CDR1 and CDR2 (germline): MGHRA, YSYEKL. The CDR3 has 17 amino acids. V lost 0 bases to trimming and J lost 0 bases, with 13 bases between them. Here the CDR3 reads CASSQDRRSPSTDTQYF. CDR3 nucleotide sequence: TGCGCCAGCAGCCAAGACCGCAGGTCCCCTAGCACAGATACGCAGTATTTT.

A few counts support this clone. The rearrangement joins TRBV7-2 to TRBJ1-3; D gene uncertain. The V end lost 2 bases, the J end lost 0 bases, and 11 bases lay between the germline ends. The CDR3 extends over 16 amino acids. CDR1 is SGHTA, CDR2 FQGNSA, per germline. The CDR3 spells CASSLTGGSSGNTIYF. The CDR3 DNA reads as TGTGCCAGCAGCTTAACGGGAGGGAGCTCTGGAAACACCATATATTTT.

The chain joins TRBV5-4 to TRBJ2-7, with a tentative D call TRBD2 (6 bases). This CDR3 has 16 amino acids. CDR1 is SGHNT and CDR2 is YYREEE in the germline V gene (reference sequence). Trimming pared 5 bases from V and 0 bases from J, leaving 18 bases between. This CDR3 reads CASRPGGRETSYEQYF. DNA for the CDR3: TGTGCCAGCAGGCCGGGCGGACGGGAGACCTCCTACGAGCAGTACTTC.

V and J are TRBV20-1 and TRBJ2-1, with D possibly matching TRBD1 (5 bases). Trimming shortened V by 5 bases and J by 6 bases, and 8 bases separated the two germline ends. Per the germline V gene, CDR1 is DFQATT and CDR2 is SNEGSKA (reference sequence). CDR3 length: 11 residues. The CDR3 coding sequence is TGCAGTGCTTCCGACAGCAATGAGCAGTTCTTC. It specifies CSASDSNEQFF.

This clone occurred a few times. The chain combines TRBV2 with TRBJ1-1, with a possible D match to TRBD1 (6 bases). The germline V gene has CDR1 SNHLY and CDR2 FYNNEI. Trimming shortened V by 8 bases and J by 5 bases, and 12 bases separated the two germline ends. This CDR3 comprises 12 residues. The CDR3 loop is CASGAGVTEAFF. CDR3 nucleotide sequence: TGTGCCAGCGGGGCAGGGGTTACTGAAGCTTTCTTT.

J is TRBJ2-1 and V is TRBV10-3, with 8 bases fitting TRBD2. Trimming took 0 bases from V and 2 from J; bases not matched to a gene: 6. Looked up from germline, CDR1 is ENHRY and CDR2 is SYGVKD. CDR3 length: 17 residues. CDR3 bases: TGTGCCATCAGTGAGTCAAGCGGGAGTGGGGCCTACAATGAGCAGTTCTTC. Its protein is CAISESSGSGAYNEQFF.

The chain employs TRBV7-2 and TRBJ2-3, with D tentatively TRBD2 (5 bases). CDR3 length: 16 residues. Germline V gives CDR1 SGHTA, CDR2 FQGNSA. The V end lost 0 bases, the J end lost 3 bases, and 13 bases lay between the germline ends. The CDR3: CASSLAVAEGTDTQYF. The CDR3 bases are TGTGCCAGCAGCTTAGCGGTTGCCGAGGGTACAGATACGCAGTATTTT. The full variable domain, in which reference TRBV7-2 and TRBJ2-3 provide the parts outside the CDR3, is GAGVSQSPSNKVTEKGKDVELRCDPISGHTALYWYRQSLGQGLEFLIYFQGNSAPDKSGLPSDRFSAERTGGSVSTLTIQRTQQEDSAVYLCASSLAVAEGTDTQYFGPGTRLTVL.

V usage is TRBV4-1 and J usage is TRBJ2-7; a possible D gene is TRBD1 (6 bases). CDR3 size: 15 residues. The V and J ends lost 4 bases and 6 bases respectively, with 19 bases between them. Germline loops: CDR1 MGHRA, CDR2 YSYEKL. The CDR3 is CASSPGRDRQGEQYF. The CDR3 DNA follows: TGCGCCAGCAGCCCGGGAAGAGACAGGCAGGGCGAGCAGTACTTC.

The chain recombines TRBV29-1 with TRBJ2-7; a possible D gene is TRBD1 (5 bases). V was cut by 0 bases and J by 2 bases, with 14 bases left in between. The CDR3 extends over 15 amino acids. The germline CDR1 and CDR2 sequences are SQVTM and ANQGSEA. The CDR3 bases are TGCAGCGTTGAAGAAAGGGCGGCAGGGACCTACGAGCAGTACTTC. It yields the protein CSVEERAAGTYEQYF.

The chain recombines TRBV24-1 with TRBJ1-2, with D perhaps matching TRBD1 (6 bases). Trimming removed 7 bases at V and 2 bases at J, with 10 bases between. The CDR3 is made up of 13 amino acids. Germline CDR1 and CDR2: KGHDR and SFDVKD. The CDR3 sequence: CATSRGQNYGYTF. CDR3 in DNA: TGTGCCACCAGCCGAGGACAGAACTATGGCTACACCTTC.

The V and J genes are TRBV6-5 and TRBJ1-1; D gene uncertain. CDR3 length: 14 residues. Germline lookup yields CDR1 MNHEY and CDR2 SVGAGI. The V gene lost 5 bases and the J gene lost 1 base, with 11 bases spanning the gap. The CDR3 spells CASSLNGENTEAFF. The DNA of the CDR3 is TGTGCCAGCAGTCTTAACGGAGAGAACACTGAAGCTTTCTTT.

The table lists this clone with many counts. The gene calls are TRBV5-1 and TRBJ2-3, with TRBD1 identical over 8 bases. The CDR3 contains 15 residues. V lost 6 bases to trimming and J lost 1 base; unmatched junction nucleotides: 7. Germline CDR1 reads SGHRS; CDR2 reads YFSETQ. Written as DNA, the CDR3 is TGCGCCAGCACCTCAGGACAGGGTGGCACAGATACGCAGTATTTT. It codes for CASTSGQGGTDTQYF.

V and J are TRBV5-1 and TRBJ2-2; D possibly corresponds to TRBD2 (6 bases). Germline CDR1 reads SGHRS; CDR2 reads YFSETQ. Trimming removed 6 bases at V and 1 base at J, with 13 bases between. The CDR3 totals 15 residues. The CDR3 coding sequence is TGCGCCAGCAATGGACTTAGCGGGAACACCGGGGAGCTGTTTTTT. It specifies CASNGLSGNTGELFF.

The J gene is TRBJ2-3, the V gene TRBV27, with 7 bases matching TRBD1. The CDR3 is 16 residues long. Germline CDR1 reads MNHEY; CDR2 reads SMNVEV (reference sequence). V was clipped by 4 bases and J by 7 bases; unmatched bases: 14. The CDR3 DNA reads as TGTGCCAGCAGTTCACCACAGGGGTCCCTCAGGAATACGCAGTATTTT. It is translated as CASSSPQGSLRNTQYF.

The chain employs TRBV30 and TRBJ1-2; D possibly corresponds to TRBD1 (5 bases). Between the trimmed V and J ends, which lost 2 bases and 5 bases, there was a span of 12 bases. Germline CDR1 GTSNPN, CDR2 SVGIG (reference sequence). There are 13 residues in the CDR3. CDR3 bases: TGTGCCTGGAGTTTAGTGGAGGGGTATGGCTACACCTTC. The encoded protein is CAWSLVEGYGYTF.

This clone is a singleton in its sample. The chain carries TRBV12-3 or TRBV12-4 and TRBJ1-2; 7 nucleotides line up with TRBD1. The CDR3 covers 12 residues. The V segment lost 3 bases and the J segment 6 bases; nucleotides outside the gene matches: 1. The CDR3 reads CASSFTGDGYTF. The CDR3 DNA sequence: TGTGCCAGCAGTTTTACAGGGGATGGCTACACCTTC.

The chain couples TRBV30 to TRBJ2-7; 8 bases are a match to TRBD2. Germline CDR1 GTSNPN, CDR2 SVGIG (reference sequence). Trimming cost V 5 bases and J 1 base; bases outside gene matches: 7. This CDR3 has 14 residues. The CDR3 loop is CAWGGGLGSYEQYF. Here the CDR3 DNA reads TGTGCCTGGGGAGGGGGACTAGGATCCTACGAGCAGTACTTC.

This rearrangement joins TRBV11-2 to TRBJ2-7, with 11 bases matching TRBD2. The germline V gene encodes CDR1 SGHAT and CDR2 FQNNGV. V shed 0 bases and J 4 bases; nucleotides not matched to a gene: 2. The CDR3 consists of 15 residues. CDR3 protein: CASSLEGLAAYEQYF. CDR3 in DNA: TGTGCCAGCAGCTTAGAGGGACTAGCGGCTTACGAGCAGTACTTC.

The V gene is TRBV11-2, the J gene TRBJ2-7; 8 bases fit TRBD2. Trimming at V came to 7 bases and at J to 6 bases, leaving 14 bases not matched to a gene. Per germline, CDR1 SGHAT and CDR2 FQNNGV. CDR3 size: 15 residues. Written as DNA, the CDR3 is TGTGCCAGCACCATTAGAGTTAGCGGGGTAGGCGAGCAGTACTTC. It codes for CASTIRVSGVGEQYF. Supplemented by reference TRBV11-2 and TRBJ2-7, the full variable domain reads EAGVAQSPRYKIIEKRQSVAFWCNPISGHATLYWYQQILGQGPKLLIQFQNNGVVDDSQLPKDRFSAERLKGVDSTLKIQPAKLEDSAVYLCASTIRVSGVGEQYFGPGTRLTVT.

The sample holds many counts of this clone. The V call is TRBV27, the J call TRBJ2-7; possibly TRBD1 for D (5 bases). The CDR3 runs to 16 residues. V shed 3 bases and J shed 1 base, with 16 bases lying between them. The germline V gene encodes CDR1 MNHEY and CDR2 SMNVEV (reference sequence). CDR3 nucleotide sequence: TGTGCCAGCAGTTTGGGTCCGGCAGGGTCATCCTACGAGCAGTACTTC. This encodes CASSLGPAGSSYEQYF.

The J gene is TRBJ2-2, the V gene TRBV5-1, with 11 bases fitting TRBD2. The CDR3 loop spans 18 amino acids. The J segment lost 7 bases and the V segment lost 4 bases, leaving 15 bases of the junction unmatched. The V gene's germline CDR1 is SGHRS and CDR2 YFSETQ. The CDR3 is CASSPGTSGFTGGGELFF. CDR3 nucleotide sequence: TGCGCCAGCAGCCCCGGGACTAGCGGTTTTACAGGGGGCGGGGAGCTGTTTTTT.

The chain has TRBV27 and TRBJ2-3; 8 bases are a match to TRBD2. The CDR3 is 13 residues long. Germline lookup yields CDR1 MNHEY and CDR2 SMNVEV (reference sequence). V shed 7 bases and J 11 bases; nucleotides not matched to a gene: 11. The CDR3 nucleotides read TGTGCCAGCATAGCCCTCCGAAGCGGGAGGCAGTATTTT. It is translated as CASIALRSGRQYF.

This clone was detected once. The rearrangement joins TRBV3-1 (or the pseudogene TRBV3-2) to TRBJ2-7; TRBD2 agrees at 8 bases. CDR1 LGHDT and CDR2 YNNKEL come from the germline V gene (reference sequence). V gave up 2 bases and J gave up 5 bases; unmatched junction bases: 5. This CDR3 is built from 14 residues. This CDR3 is CASSQWTSSHEQYF. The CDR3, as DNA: TGTGCCAGCAGCCAATGGACTAGCTCACACGAGCAGTACTTC.

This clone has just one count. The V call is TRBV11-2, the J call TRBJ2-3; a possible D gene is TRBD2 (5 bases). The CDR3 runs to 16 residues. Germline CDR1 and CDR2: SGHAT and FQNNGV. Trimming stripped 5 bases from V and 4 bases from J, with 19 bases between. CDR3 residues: CASSHWTSDLPDTQYF. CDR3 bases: TGTGCCAGCAGCCATTGGACCTCGGACTTACCAGATACGCAGTATTTT. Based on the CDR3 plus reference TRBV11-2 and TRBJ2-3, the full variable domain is EAGVAQSPRYKIIEKRQSVAFWCNPISGHATLYWYQQILGQGPKLLIQFQNNGVVDDSQLPKDRFSAERLKGVDSTLKIQPAKLEDSAVYLCASSHWTSDLPDTQYFGPGTRLTVL.

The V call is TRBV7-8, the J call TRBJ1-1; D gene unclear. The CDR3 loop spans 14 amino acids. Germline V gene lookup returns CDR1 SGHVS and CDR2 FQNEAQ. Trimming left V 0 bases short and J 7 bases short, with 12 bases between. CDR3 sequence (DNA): TGTGCCAGCAGCTTAGCTTCATCGGGGTTTGAAGCTTTCTTT. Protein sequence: CASSLASSGFEAFF.

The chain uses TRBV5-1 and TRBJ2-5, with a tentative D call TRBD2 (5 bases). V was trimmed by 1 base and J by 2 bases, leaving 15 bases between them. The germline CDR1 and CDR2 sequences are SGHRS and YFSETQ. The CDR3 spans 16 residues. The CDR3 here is CASSLSSRDSQETQYF. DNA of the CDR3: TGCGCCAGCAGCTTGTCTAGCCGAGACTCTCAAGAGACCCAGTACTTC.